Below are 14 T cell receptor beta chains sequenced from a single sample in a study of T cells in Graves' hyperthyroidism and ophthalmopathy. What was amplified from RNA transcripts were TCR beta CDR3 regions. The study used the HTBI primer set for a first-round RT-PCR of the TCR CDR3. TCRdb independently ran MiXCR on the multiplex PCR reads; one entry per CDR3 protein. The sample comprises approximately 600,000 distinct CDR3 sequences, roughly 16% of which are singletons, and around 4% rests with the top ten. The sequencing sample was made of blood. These receptors all come from a woman under 40 with Graves' hyperthyroidism.

This clonotype has a handful of counts. The chain is built from TRBV4-2 and TRBJ2-2; D call uncertain. The length of the CDR3 is 19 residues. The V gene's germline CDR1 is LGHNA and CDR2 YNFKEQ. V lost 4 bases and J lost 0, with 21 bases in between. CDR3 residues: CASSPSLAFDMTNTGELFF. The CDR3 coding sequence is TGTGCCAGCAGCCCCAGCTTAGCCTTCGACATGACGAACACCGGGGAGCTGTTTTTT.

This clonotype occurred many times. The chain couples TRBV20-1 to TRBJ2-7; unclear D gene. The CDR3 has 12 amino acids. Trimming took 5 bases from V and 2 from J, leaving 10 bases between them. Germline values: CDR1 DFQATT, CDR2 SNEGSKA (reference sequence). The DNA for the CDR3 is TGCAGTGCTCCTGCTAAACCCTACGAGCAGTACTTC. This encodes CSAPAKPYEQYF.

The gene calls are TRBV11-3 and TRBJ2-6; TRBD2 is a possible D gene (6 bases). Trimming removed 5 bases from V and 0 bases from J, with 14 bases in between. Germline V CDR1 and CDR2: SGHNT, YENEEA. This CDR3 region has 17 residues. The CDR3 DNA sequence: TGTGCCAGCAGCCACCGACTAGAGTCCTCTGGGGCCAACGTCCTGACTTTC. Its translation: CASSHRLESSGANVLTF.

The chain employs TRBV5-5 and TRBJ2-1; D is uncertain. This CDR3 region has 13 residues. V lost 2 bases to trimming and J lost 8 bases, with 11 bases between them. Germline CDR1 SGHKS, CDR2 YYEKEE (reference sequence). CDR3 bases: TGTGCCAGCAGCTTCAGTTCAGGAGATGAGCAGTTCTTC. It encodes CASSFSSGDEQFF.

As for this clonotype: A much larger clone lies a single base off, so this may be a read error. J is TRBJ1-2 and V is TRBV12-3 or TRBV12-4; 8 nucleotides align to TRBD1. V was clipped by 6 bases and J by 4 bases; unmatched bases: 4. The CDR3 consists of 13 residues. In DNA, the CDR3 is TGTGCCAGCAGCTCGGACAGGGTCTATGGCTACACCTTC. Translating it yields CASSSDRVYGYTF.

As for this clonotype: One junction end disagrees with the germline gene, perhaps due to a read error. The chain joins TRBV12-3 or TRBV12-4 to TRBJ1-1; no definite D call. The CDR3 covers 16 residues. The CDR3 loop is CASLSAQLTQNTETFF. CDR3 nucleotides: TGTGCCAGTCTGTCAGCGCAACTGACCCAGAACACTGAAACTTTCTTT.

In its sample, this clonotype was seen once. This chain connects TRBV6-5 to TRBJ2-5; D possibly corresponds to TRBD2 (5 bases). V lost 2 bases and J lost 1, with 8 bases in between. The CDR3 runs to 14 residues. Germline lookup yields CDR1 MNHEY and CDR2 SVGAGI. CDR3 DNA sequence: TGTGCCAGCAGTTACAACGGACTCCAAGAGACCCAGTACTTC. As protein: CASSYNGLQETQYF.

This clonotype has only a few counts. The genes are TRBV12-3 or TRBV12-4 and TRBJ2-1; D is unresolved. Trimming stripped 3 bases from V and 4 bases from J, with 10 bases between. The CDR3 contains 14 residues. CDR3 nucleotides: TGTGCCAGCAGTTTTGGTGGGATGTACAATGAGCAGTTCTTC. Amino acids: CASSFGGMYNEQFF.

The chain recombines TRBV19 with TRBJ2-2; TRBD2 matches at 10 bases. This CDR3 comprises 18 residues. The J segment lost 3 bases and the V segment lost 3 bases, leaving 10 bases of the junction unmatched. Per germline, CDR1 LNHDA and CDR2 SQIVND (reference sequence). This CDR3 is CASSIPSGSLLDTGELFF. The DNA of the CDR3 is TGTGCCAGTAGTATCCCTAGCGGGAGTCTGTTGGACACCGGGGAGCTGTTTTTT. Looking up the rest from reference TRBV19 and TRBJ2-2 gives the full variable domain: DGGITQSPKYLFRKEGQNVTLSCEQNLNHDAMYWYRQDPGQGLRLIYYSQIVNDFQKGDIAEGYSVSREKKESFPLTVTSAQKNPTAFYLCASSIPSGSLLDTGELFFGEGSRLTVL.

This clonotype was counted between two and nine times. The V and J genes are TRBV6-1 and TRBJ2-1, with TRBD1 matching over 8 bases. V was pared by 1 base and J by 6 bases, with 8 bases of the junction left unmatched. CDR1 is MNHNS and CDR2 is SASEGT in the germline V gene. CDR3 length equals 16 residues. The CDR3 DNA reads as TGTGCCAGCAGTGAAGTTTCAGGGGGCGCCTTCAATGAGCAGTTCTTC. Its translation is CASSEVSGGAFNEQFF.

This rearrangement joins TRBV30 to TRBJ2-6; no clear D. The CDR3 is 15 residues long. The V end lost 0 bases, the J end lost 2 bases, and 8 bases lay between the germline ends. The germline CDR1 and CDR2 sequences are GTSNPN and SVGIG (reference sequence). CDR3 sequence: CAWSVRAAGANVLTF. The CDR3 nucleotides are TGTGCCTGGAGTGTTCGGGCAGCTGGGGCCAACGTCCTGACTTTC.

There are many counts of this clonotype. The genes are TRBV7-8 and TRBJ2-7, with D unclear. The germline gives CDR1 SGHVS, CDR2 FQNEAQ. The CDR3 is 14 amino acids. With 4 bases removed from V and 6 bases from J, the gap between germline ends came to 16 bases. The CDR3 DNA sequence: TGTGCCAGCAGCTCAAGCGCCTACGAGGTCGAGCAGTACTTC. It specifies CASSSSAYEVEQYF.

The table lists this clonotype with a few counts. This rearrangement joins TRBV7-9 to TRBJ2-1; no clear D. The CDR3 has 14 amino acids. The germline CDR1 and CDR2 sequences are SEHNR and FQNEAQ (reference sequence). V was trimmed by 6 bases and J by 0 bases, leaving 9 bases between them. The chain's CDR3 is CASRPSSSYNEQFF. The CDR3 nucleotides are TGTGCCAGCAGGCCGTCGAGCTCCTACAATGAGCAGTTCTTC.

This clonotype has at least ten counts. CDR3 region: CASSLSRRGTSYTDTQYF. The CDR3 bases are TGTGCCAGCAGTTTATCGAGGAGAGGGACTAGTTACACAGATACGCAGTATTTT. The chain is built from TRBV27 and TRBJ2-3; TRBD2 agrees at 8 bases. The trim removed 0 bases at V and 2 bases at J, leaving 10 bases unmatched. This CDR3 spans 18 amino acids. Germline V gene data show CDR1 as MNHEY and CDR2 as SMNVEV (reference sequence).